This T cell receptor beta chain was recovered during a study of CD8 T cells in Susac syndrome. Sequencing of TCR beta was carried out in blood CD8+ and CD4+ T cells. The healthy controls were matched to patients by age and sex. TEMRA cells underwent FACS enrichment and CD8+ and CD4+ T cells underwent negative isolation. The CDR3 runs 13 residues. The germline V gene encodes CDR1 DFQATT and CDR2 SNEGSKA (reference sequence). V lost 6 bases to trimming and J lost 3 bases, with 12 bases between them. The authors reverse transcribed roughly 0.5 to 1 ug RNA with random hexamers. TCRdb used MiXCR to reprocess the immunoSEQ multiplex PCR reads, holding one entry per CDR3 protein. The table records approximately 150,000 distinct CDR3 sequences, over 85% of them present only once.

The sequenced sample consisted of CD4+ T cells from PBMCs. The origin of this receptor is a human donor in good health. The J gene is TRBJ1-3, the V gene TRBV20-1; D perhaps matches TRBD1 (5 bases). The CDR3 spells CSAFGGSGNTIYF. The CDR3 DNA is TGCAGTGCCTTCGGGGGAAGTGGAAACACCATATATTTT.